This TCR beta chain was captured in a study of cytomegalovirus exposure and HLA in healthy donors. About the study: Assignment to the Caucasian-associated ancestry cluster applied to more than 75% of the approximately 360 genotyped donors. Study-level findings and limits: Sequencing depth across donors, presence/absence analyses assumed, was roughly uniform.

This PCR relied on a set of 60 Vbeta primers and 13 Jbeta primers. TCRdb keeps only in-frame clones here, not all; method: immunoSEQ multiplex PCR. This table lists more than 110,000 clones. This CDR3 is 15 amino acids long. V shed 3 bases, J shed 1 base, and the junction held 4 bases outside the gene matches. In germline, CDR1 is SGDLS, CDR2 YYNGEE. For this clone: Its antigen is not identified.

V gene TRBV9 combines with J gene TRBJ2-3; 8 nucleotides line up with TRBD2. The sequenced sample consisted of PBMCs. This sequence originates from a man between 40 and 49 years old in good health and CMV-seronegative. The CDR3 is CASSAGGAGTDTQYF. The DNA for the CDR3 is TGTGCCAGCAGCGCCGGGGGGGCTGGCACAGATACGCAGTATTTT. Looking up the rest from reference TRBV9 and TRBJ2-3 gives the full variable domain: DSGVTQTPKHLITATGQRVTLRCSPRSGDLSVYWYQQSLDQGLQFLIQYYNGEERAKGNILERFSAQQFPDLHSELNLSSLELGDSALYFCASSAGGAGTDTQYFGPGTRLTVL.